The 25 T cell receptor beta chains in this list originate from one sample, sequenced in a study of T cell repertoires in cytomegalovirus infection. Via MiXCR, TCRdb re-called the reads, giving one row per CDR3 protein. In the table there are hundreds of thousands of distinct CDR3 sequences, 32% of which are singletons. Which antigens these TCRs recognize remains unknown. Sequences were derived from cultured CD8+ T cells from PBMCs, sampled from culture after CMV antigen stimulation. The receptor set was obtained from a human donor in good health (CMV status not recorded). Some clones in this sample may be carry-over from other donors' samples.

Ten or more counts support this clonotype. The chain recombines TRBV7-2 with TRBJ2-7; 7 nucleotides line up with TRBD2. The CDR3 length is 17 residues. Germline V gene sequence: CDR1 SGHTA, CDR2 FQGNSA. The ends lost 4 bases at V and 0 bases at J; junction bases unmatched: 12. CDR3 nucleotide sequence: TGTGCCAGCAGCTACCGCCTAGGGGCGGGGGACTCCTACGAGCAGTACTTC. This sequence encodes CASSYRLGAGDSYEQYF. The full variable domain, its missing parts supplied by reference TRBV7-2 and TRBJ2-7, is GAGVSQSPSNKVTEKGKDVELRCDPISGHTALYWYRQSLGQGLEFLIYFQGNSAPDKSGLPSDRFSAERTGGSVSTLTIQRTQQEDSAVYLCASSYRLGAGDSYEQYFGPGTRLTVT.

There are a few counts of this clonotype. The chain recombines TRBV19 with TRBJ2-7; D not certain. Trimming shortened V by 7 bases and J by 3 bases, and 13 bases separated the two germline ends. The V gene's germline CDR1 is LNHDA and CDR2 SQIVND (reference sequence). This CDR3 has 13 amino acids. This CDR3 reads CASTLGRNYEQYV. DNA of the CDR3: TGTGCCAGTACCCTGGGCAGAAACTACGAGCAGTACGTC.

This clonotype showed up many times. This chain uses TRBV7-2 with TRBJ2-7; D is ambiguous. In germline, CDR1 is SGHTA, CDR2 FQGNSA. The CDR3 is made up of 12 amino acids. V lost 3 bases and J 6 bases, leaving 9 bases between the germline ends. The CDR3, as DNA: TGTGCCAGCAGCTTTGTTGGGCCCGAGCAGTACTTC. This codes for CASSFVGPEQYF.

This clonotype was found many times. The junction and the germline gene differ at one end; a read error may be behind it. This chain links TRBV7-7 with TRBJ2-1, with TRBD2 matching 12 bases. The CDR3 is made up of 15 amino acids. In germline, CDR1 is SSHAT, CDR2 FNYEAQ (reference sequence). In DNA form, the CDR3 reads TGTGCTAGCAGCTTCCGACTAGCGGGGGATAATGAGCAGTTCTTC. This sequence encodes CASSFRLAGDNEQFF.

J is TRBJ1-2 and V is TRBV5-6; TRBD1 might be the D (5 bases). The V gene's germline CDR1 is SGHDT and CDR2 YYEEEE. Trimming took 4 bases from V and 5 from J, leaving 12 bases between them. The CDR3 is 13 amino acids. In nucleotides, the CDR3 is TGTGCCAGCAGCATGGACACTGAATATGGCTACACCTTC. It is translated as CASSMDTEYGYTF.

The chain couples TRBV12-3 or TRBV12-4 to TRBJ2-7; the D is unclear. The V end lost 3 bases, the J end lost 2 bases, and 8 bases lay between the germline ends. The CDR3 has 13 residues. CDR3 region: CASSFVGPYEQYF. The CDR3 nucleotides read TGTGCCAGCAGTTTTGTGGGCCCCTACGAGCAGTACTTC.

As for this clonotype: At one end, the junction sequence differs from germline, possibly due to a read error. V gene TRBV6-6 combines with J gene TRBJ1-5, with D hard to call. This CDR3 comprises 15 residues. CDR1 is MNHNY and CDR2 is SVGAGI in the germline V gene (reference sequence). This CDR3 reads CVSSPSSYGNQPQHF. CDR3 sequence (DNA): TGTGTCAGCAGTCCCTCCAGCTATGGGAATCAGCCCCAGCATTTT.

A note on this clonotype: A junction boundary mismatches the germline segment, possibly from a read error. The V call is TRBV4-1, the J call TRBJ2-5, with 7 bases fitting TRBD2. The CDR3 extends over 16 amino acids. Germline V gives CDR1 MGHRA, CDR2 YSYEKL. The CDR3 coding sequence is TGCGCCAACAGCCAAGCCCCAGCGGGGAACCAAGAGACCCAGTACTTC. It is translated as CANSQAPAGNQETQYF.

This clonotype was seen a handful of times. The chain carries TRBV6-5 and TRBJ2-1; TRBD2 aligns across 13 bases. The CDR3 loop spans 16 amino acids. The germline V gene has CDR1 MNHEY and CDR2 SVGAGI. The J segment lost 3 bases and the V segment lost 6 bases, leaving 5 bases of the junction unmatched. CDR3 region: CASSRTSGGNYNEQFF. CDR3 bases: TGTGCCAGCAGCCGGACTAGCGGGGGAAACTACAATGAGCAGTTCTTC.

This clonotype was seen only a few times. The chain links TRBV6-2 or TRBV6-3 to TRBJ2-6; D tentatively fits TRBD1 or TRBD2 (5 bases each). Trimming took 2 bases from V and 3 from J, leaving 11 bases between them. Germline V lookup: CDR1 MNHEY, CDR2 SVGEGT. The CDR3 consists of 16 residues. CDR3 protein: CASSYPWDLGANVLTF. The CDR3 DNA reads TGTGCCAGCAGTTACCCCTGGGACCTTGGGGCCAACGTCCTGACTTTC.

This clonotype appeared a single time. The chain couples TRBV20-1 to TRBJ2-6; 8 bases are a match to TRBD2. Losses at the gene ends were 7 bases for V and 0 bases for J; bases not matched to a gene: 11. Germline loops: CDR1 DFQATT, CDR2 SNEGSKA (reference sequence). The CDR3 is 17 amino acids. CDR3 residues: CSVPRGARVSGANVLTF. The DNA of the CDR3 is TGCAGTGTCCCGCGGGGGGCCAGGGTCTCTGGGGCCAACGTCCTGACTTTC.

V gene TRBV7-6 combines with J gene TRBJ2-3; 7 bases fit TRBD1. Per germline, CDR1 SGHVS and CDR2 FNYEAQ. V shed 5 bases, J shed 0 bases, and the junction held 8 bases outside the gene matches. There are 16 residues in the CDR3. The DNA for the CDR3 is TGTGCCAGCAGCCCTAGGACAGGATCTAGCACAGATACGCAGTATTTT. Its translation is CASSPRTGSSTDTQYF.

This clonotype was seen repeatedly, ten times or more. DNA of the CDR3: TGTGCCAGCAGCTTAGGCCTAACGTTGGGAGTATCTGGAAACACCATATATTTT. This translates into CASSLGLTLGVSGNTIYF. The gene calls are TRBV7-6 and TRBJ1-3; D gene uncertain. With 1 base removed from V and 1 base from J, the gap between germline ends came to 17 bases. CDR1 and CDR2 (germline): SGHVS, FNYEAQ. The CDR3 has 18 amino acids.

There are a few counts of this clonotype. The CDR3: CASSLRVDSLLMNTEAFF. The DNA for the CDR3 is TGTGCCAGCAGTTTAAGGGTGGACAGCTTACTCATGAACACTGAAGCTTTCTTT. The rearrangement uses TRBV12-3 or TRBV12-4 and TRBJ1-1, with a tentative D call TRBD1 (6 bases). There are 18 residues in the CDR3. With 2 bases removed from V and 0 bases from J, the gap between germline ends came to 19 bases.

CDR3 sequence: CASSSLADETQYF. CDR3 coding DNA: TGTGCCAGCAGCTCTTTAGCAGACGAGACCCAGTACTTC. The V gene is TRBV7-4, the J gene TRBJ2-5; no clear D gene. Germline CDR1 SGHVT, CDR2 SQSDAQ. The CDR3 contains 13 residues. V dropped 4 bases and J dropped 5 bases, with 11 bases sitting between them.

This clonotype was found many times. V gene TRBV12-3 or TRBV12-4 combines with J gene TRBJ1-6; 8 nucleotides match TRBD1. The CDR3 sequence is 17 residues long. Germline trimming cut 7 bases from V and 5 bases from J; bases unmatched to any gene: 13. CDR3 amino acids: CASTFAGGRADNSPLHF. CDR3 coding DNA: TGTGCCAGCACCTTCGCAGGGGGCCGGGCGGATAATTCACCCCTCCACTTT.

Ten or more counts support this clonotype. This chain connects TRBV7-9 to TRBJ1-6; D ambiguous. The ends were cut back, 5 bases at V and 0 bases at J, with 14 bases in the middle. The germline V gene encodes CDR1 SEHNR and CDR2 FQNEAQ (reference sequence). The CDR3 spans 17 residues. The CDR3 DNA reads TGTGCCAGCAGCGATATGATGATTTACTCCTATAATTCACCCCTCCACTTT. Translated, it gives CASSDMMIYSYNSPLHF.

The sample holds a few counts of this clonotype. The CDR3 nucleotides are TGTGCCAGCAGCTTAATAGGAGGTGGGGCCAACGTCCTGACTTTC. Translated: CASSLIGGGANVLTF. The chain links TRBV7-3 to TRBJ2-6, with D possibly matching TRBD2 (5 bases). Germline loops: CDR1 SGHTA, CDR2 FQGTGA. Deletions cut 1 base from V and 3 bases from J, with 7 bases between. The CDR3 has 15 amino acids.

The J gene is TRBJ2-1, the V gene TRBV5-6; perhaps TRBD2 as D (5 bases). The CDR3 is 15 amino acids. Germline-derived CDR1 and CDR2 are SGHDT and YYEEEE. Trimming pared 7 bases from V and 7 bases from J, leaving 21 bases between. The CDR3 sequence: CASCSSERHQNEQFF. The CDR3 nucleotides are TGTGCCAGCTGCTCGTCGGAGCGGCATCAGAATGAGCAGTTCTTC.

This clonotype has just a few counts. CDR3 DNA sequence: TGTGCTAGTGGATTTGGTGGTCAGAAGTCGAACACTGAAGCTTTCTTT. It is translated as CASGFGGQKSNTEAFF. The J gene is TRBJ1-1, the V gene TRBV12-5; D uncertain. V gave up 6 bases and J gave up 1 base, with 18 bases separating them. The CDR3 contains 16 residues. Per the germline V gene, CDR1 is LGHNT and CDR2 is FRNRAP. Full variable domain (rest looked up from reference TRBV12-5 and TRBJ1-1): DARVTQTPRHKVTEMGQEVTMRCQPILGHNTVFWYRQTMMQGLELLAYFRNRAPLDDSGMPKDRFSAEMPDATLATLKIQPSEPRDSAVYFCASGFGGQKSNTEAFFGQGTRLTVV.

The rearrangement uses TRBV4-1 and TRBJ2-1, with 8 bases lining up with TRBD2. With 0 bases clipped from V and 6 bases from J, the junction kept 7 bases outside the gene matches. The CDR3 totals 16 residues. The germline V gene encodes CDR1 MGHRA and CDR2 YSYEKL. The CDR3 reads CASSQEARGLVNEQFF. The DNA of the CDR3 is TGCGCCAGCAGCCAAGAAGCCCGGGGACTAGTCAATGAGCAGTTCTTC.

This clonotype was counted a single time. The rearrangement joins TRBV2 to TRBJ1-1; unclear D gene. Trimming removed 1 base at V and 6 bases at J, with 15 bases between. The CDR3 has 15 residues. Germline V gene sequence: CDR1 SNHLY, CDR2 FYNNEI. The CDR3 DNA sequence: TGTGCCAGCAGTGAAGTGGGCCTGGGAGGGCCTGAAGCTTTCTTT. Translating gives CASSEVGLGGPEAFF.

The CDR3 reads CASMTPEQAGTGEWYGYTF. Written as DNA, the CDR3 is TGTGCCAGCATGACTCCCGAGCAAGCCGGGACAGGGGAGTGGTATGGCTACACCTTC. The V and J genes are TRBV6-2 or TRBV6-3 and TRBJ1-2, with TRBD1 identical over 10 bases. Germline lookup yields CDR1 MNHEY and CDR2 SVGEGT. This CDR3 is 19 amino acids long. V gave up 7 bases and J gave up 5 bases; unmatched junction bases: 22.

Remarks on this clonotype: A read error is likely, as this CDR3 ends without the conserved phenylalanine or tryptophan. The J gene is TRBJ2-7, the V gene TRBV7-2, with D tentatively TRBD1 (6 bases). CDR3 length equals 13 residues. The V and J ends lost 2 bases and 3 bases respectively, with 8 bases between them. Germline V gene data show CDR1 as SGHTA and CDR2 as FQGNSA. Here the CDR3 reads CASSLRQVYEQYA. In DNA, the CDR3 is TGTGCCAGCAGCTTAAGACAGGTCTACGAGCAGTACGCC.

In nucleotides, the CDR3 is TGTGCCACCAGCAGAAGACAGGGGTGGCAAGAGACCCAGTACTTC. It codes for CATSRRQGWQETQYF. The V call is TRBV15, the J call TRBJ2-5, with 8 positions matching TRBD1. This CDR3 is built from 15 residues. V dropped 2 bases and J dropped 2; count of bases not matched to a gene: 4. The germline V gene encodes CDR1 LNHNV and CDR2 YYDKDF (reference sequence).